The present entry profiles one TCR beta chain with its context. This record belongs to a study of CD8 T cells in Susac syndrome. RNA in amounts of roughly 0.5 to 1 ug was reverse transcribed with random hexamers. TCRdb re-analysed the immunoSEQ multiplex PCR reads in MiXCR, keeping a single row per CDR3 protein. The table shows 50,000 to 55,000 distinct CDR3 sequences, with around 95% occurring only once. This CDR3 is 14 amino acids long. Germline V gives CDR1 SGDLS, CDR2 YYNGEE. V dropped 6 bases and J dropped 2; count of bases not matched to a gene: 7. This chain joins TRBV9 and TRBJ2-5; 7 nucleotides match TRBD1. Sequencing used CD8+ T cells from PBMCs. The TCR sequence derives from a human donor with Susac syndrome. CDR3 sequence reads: CASTNTGEQETQYF. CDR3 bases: TGTGCCAGCACCAATACAGGGGAGCAAGAGACCCAGTACTTC. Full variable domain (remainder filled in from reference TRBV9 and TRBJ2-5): DSGVTQTPKHLITATGQRVTLRCSPRSGDLSVYWYQQSLDQGLQFLIQYYNGEERAKGNILERFSAQQFPDLHSELNLSSLELGDSALYFCASTNTGEQETQYFGPGTRLLVL.